The 7 T cell receptor beta chains given below trace back to one sample, sequenced in a study of CD8+CD57+ T cells in acquired aplastic anemia. TCR beta VDJ and CDR3 profiles were obtained from a genomic DNA template. TCRdb re-derived calls from the reads in MiXCR, one entry per CDR3 protein. Seen here are 200,000 to 250,000 distinct CDR3 sequences, 34% observed once, and the top ten hold 1.1%. The sequenced sample was sorted CD4+, CD8+, or CD8+CD57+ T cells (not recorded which) from PBMCs. Receptor source: a human donor in good health, serving as a control.

The chain joins TRBV10-3 to TRBJ1-1; the D is unclear. V was trimmed by 4 bases and J by 3 bases, leaving 12 bases between them. Germline V lookup: CDR1 ENHRY, CDR2 SYGVKD. This CDR3 contains 14 residues. The CDR3 sequence is CAISVVKGDTEAFF. In DNA, the CDR3 is TGTGCCATCAGTGTGGTGAAGGGCGACACTGAAGCTTTCTTT.

The rearrangement uses TRBV29-1 and TRBJ2-5, with 7 bases identical to TRBD2. From germline, CDR1 is SQVTM and CDR2 ANQGSEA. The ends lost 3 bases at V and 9 bases at J; junction bases unmatched: 4. The CDR3 totals 11 residues. CDR3: CSVDRGVAQYF. CDR3 sequence (DNA): TGCAGCGTTGATCGGGGGGTGGCCCAGTACTTC.

The J gene is TRBJ2-2, the V gene TRBV4-1; a weak D match, TRBD1 (6 bases). CDR3 length: 14 residues. The germline V gene encodes CDR1 MGHRA and CDR2 YSYEKL. Trimming left V 4 bases short and J 5 bases short, with 11 bases between. CDR3 DNA sequence: TGCGCCAGCAGCCCGCTACAGGGAACCGGGGAGCTGTTTTTT. Its translation: CASSPLQGTGELFF.

This clonotype appeared a few times. The V call is TRBV27, the J call TRBJ2-7; 7 bases are a match to TRBD1. CDR3 size: 14 residues. The V gene's germline CDR1 is MNHEY and CDR2 SMNVEV (reference sequence). J was trimmed by 3 bases and V by 3 bases; bases with no gene match: 5. The CDR3 here is CASSFLGQSYEQYF. The DNA of the CDR3 is TGTGCCAGCAGTTTTTTGGGACAGAGCTACGAGCAGTACTTC.

A remark on this clonotype: This may stem from a read error, because a much larger clone lies one nucleotide away. The chain couples TRBV5-1 to TRBJ2-5; 9 nucleotides agree with TRBD1. Germline CDR1 reads SGHRS; CDR2 reads YFSETQ. The CDR3 is made up of 15 amino acids. CDR3 region: CASSLGDRVQETHYF. The CDR3 nucleotides are TGCGCCAGCAGCCTGGGGGACAGGGTACAAGAGACCCACTACTTC.

The chain combines TRBV20-1 with TRBJ2-7; D remains ambiguous. The CDR3 runs 15 residues. V dropped 0 bases and J dropped 2 bases, with 14 bases sitting between them. CDR1 and CDR2 from the germline V gene are DFQATT and SNEGSKA (reference sequence). CDR3 sequence (DNA): TGCAGTGCTAGAGATGATGGAACAAGCGCCTACGAGCAGTACTTC. Protein product: CSARDDGTSAYEQYF.

Comments on this clonotype: An end of the junction does not agree with germline; a read error may underlie this. This rearrangement joins TRBV24-1 to TRBJ2-1; TRBD2 agrees at 7 bases. The CDR3 is made up of 16 amino acids. Germline CDR1 reads KGHDR; CDR2 reads SFDVKD. CDR3 nucleotides: TGTGCCACCAGTGACCCAGGGACTAACTCGGCCAATAAGCAGTTCTTC. It translates to CATSDPGTNSANKQFF.